The present TCR beta chain was sequenced within a study of T cell responses to AZD1222 COVID-19 vaccine. Data came from immunoSEQ multiplex PCR; TCRdb stores just in-frame clones and leaves some out. The profile covers 90,000 to 120,000 clones, with about 90% appearing a single time and under 3% taken by the ten largest. This clone appeared a single time. Antigen specificity is unknown. Study observations and caveats: The study identified only five or six AZD1222 recipients as seropositive at baseline. Donor demographics were predominantly white British with a female majority; clonal diversity may be underestimated.

Trimming stripped 5 bases from V and 7 bases from J, with 12 bases between. The CDR3 loop spans 14 amino acids. Germline assignment: CDR1 LGHDT and CDR2 YNNKEL (reference sequence). The origin of this receptor is an adult who received the AZD1222 COVID-19 vaccine. The material was peripheral blood, obtained 28 days after the second AZD1222 dose. V usage is TRBV3-1 (or the pseudogene TRBV3-2) and J usage is TRBJ1-6; the D gene is possibly TRBD1 (6 bases). For the CDR3, the DNA is TGTGCCAGCAGCTTCCGACAGGTGAATTCACCCCTCCACTTT. This gives the protein CASSFRQVNSPLHF.